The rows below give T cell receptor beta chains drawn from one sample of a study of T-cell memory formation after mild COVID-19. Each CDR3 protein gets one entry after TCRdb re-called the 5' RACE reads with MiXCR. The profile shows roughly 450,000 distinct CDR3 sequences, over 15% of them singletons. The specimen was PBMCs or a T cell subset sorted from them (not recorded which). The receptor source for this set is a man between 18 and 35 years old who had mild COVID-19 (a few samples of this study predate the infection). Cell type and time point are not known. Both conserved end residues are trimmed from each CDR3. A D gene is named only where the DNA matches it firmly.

CDR3: SASGAGVYNEQF; V: TRBV20-1; J: TRBJ2-1; D: NA
CDR3: ASSPRDRGSYEQY; V: TRBV18; J: TRBJ2-7; D: TRBD1
CDR3: ASSSKLGTQETQY; V: TRBV7-9; J: TRBJ2-5; D: NA
CDR3: ASSFGQANTGELF; V: TRBV7-9; J: TRBJ2-2; D: NA
CDR3: ASSESGAVGGELF; V: TRBV25-1; J: TRBJ2-2; D: NA
CDR3: SVGGDFYEQY; V: TRBV29-1; J: TRBJ2-7; D: NA
CDR3: ASSQGVALPETQY; V: TRBV12-3/TRBV12-4; J: TRBJ2-5; D: NA
CDR3: ASSIVGQGTGTGELF; V: TRBV19; J: TRBJ2-2; D: TRBD1
CDR3: ASSLLRGSYEQY; V: TRBV11-2; J: TRBJ2-7; D: NA
CDR3: ASSYTPRTIDTQY; V: TRBV6-2/TRBV6-3; J: TRBJ2-3; D: NA
CDR3: ASKGEATNEKLF; V: TRBV5-1; J: TRBJ1-4; D: NA
CDR3: ASTLAGGPGNEQF; V: TRBV6-2/TRBV6-3; J: TRBJ2-1; D: TRBD2
CDR3: ASSWTSTSTDTQY; V: TRBV5-1; J: TRBJ2-3; D: NA
CDR3: ASSPPGTGGIGYT; V: TRBV7-9; J: TRBJ1-2; D: TRBD1
CDR3: ASSHSNSADTQY; V: TRBV5-1; J: TRBJ2-3; D: NA
CDR3: ASGEGLAKNIQY; V: TRBV9; J: TRBJ2-4; D: TRBD2
CDR3: ASSSTSGALGLMAF; V: TRBV12-3/TRBV12-4; J: TRBJ1-1; D: NA